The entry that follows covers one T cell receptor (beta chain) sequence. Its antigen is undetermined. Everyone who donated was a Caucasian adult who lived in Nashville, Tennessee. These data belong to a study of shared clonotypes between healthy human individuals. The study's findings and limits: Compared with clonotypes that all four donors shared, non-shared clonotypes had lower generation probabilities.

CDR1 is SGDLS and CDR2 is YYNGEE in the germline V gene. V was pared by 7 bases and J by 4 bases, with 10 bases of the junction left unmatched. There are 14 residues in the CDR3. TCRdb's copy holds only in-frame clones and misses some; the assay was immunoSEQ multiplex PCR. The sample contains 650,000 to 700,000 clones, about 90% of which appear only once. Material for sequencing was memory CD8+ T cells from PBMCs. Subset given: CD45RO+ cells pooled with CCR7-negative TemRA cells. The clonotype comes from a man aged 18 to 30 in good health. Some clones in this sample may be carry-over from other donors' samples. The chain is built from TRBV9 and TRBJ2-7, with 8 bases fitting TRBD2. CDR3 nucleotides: TGTGCCAGCTCTATGGGGTCTAGCGGGTACGAGCAGTACTTC. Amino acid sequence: CASSMGSSGYEQYF. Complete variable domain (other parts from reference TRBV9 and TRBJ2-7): DSGVTQTPKHLITATGQRVTLRCSPRSGDLSVYWYQQSLDQGLQFLIQYYNGEERAKGNILERFSAQQFPDLHSELNLSSLELGDSALYFCASSMGSSGYEQYFGPGTRLTVT.